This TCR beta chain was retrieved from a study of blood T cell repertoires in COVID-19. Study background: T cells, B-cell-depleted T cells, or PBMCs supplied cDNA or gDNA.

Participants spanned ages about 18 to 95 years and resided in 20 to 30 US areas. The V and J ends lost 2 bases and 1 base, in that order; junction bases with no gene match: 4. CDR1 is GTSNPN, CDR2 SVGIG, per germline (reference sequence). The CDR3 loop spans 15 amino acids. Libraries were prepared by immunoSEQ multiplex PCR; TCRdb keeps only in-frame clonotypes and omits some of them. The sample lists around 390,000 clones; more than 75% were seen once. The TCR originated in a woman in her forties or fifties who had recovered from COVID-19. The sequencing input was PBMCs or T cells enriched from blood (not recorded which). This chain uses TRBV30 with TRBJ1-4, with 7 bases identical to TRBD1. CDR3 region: CAWSRAGGTNEKLFF. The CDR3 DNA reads TGTGCCTGGAGTAGGGCAGGGGGAACTAATGAAAAACTGTTTTTT. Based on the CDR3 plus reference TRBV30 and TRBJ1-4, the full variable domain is SQTIHQWPATLVQPVGSPLSLECTVEGTSNPNLYWYRQAAGRGLQLLFYSVGIGQISSEVPQNLSASRPQDRQFILSSKKLLLSDSGFYLCAWSRAGGTNEKLFFGSGTQLSVL.